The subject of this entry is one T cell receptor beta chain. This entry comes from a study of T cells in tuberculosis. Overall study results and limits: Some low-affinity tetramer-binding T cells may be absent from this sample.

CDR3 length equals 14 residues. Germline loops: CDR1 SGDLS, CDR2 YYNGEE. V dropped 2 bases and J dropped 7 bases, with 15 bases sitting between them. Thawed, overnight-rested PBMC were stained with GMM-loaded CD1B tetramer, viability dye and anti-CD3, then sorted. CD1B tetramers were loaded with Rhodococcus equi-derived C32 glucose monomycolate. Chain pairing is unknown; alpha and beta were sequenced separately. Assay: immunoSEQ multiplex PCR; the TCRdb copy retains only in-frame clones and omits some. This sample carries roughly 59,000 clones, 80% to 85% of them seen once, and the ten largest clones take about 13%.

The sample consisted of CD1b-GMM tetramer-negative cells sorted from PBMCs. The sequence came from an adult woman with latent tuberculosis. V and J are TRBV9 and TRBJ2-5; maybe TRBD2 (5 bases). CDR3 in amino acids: CASSVRNAEGTQYF. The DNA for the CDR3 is TGTGCCAGCAGCGTGAGGAATGCTGAGGGGACCCAGTACTTC. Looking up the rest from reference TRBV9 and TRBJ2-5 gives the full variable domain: DSGVTQTPKHLITATGQRVTLRCSPRSGDLSVYWYQQSLDQGLQFLIQYYNGEERAKGNILERFSAQQFPDLHSELNLSSLELGDSALYFCASSVRNAEGTQYFGPGTRLLVL.